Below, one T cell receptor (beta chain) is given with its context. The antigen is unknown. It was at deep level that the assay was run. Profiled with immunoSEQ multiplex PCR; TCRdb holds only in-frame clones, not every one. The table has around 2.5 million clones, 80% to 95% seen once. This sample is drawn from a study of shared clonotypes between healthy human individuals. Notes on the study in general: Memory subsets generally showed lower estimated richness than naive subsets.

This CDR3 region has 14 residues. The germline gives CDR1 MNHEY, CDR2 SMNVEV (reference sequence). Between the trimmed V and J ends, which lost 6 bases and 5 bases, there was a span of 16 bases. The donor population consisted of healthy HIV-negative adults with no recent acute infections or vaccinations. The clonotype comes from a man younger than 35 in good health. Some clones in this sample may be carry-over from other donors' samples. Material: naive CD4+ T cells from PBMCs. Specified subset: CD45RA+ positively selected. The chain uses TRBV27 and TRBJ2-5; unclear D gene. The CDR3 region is CASRHKERRETQYF. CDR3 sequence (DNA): TGTGCCAGCAGGCATAAGGAGAGGCGGGAGACCCAGTACTTC.